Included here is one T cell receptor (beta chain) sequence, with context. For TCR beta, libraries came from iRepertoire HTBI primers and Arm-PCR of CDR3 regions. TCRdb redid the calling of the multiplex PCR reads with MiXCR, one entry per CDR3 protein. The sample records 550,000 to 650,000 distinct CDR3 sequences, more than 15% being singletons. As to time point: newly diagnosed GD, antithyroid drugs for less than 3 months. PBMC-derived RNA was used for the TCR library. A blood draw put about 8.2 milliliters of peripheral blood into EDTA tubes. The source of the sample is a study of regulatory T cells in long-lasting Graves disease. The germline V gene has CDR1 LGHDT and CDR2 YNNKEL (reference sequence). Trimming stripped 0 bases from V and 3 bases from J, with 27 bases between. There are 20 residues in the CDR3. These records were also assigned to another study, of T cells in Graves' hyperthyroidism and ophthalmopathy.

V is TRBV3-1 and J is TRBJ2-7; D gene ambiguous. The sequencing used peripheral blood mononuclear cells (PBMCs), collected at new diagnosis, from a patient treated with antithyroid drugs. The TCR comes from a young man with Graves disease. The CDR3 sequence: CASSQDPIYWTHDPLYEQYF. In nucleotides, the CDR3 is TGTGCCAGCAGCCAAGACCCGATTTATTGGACCCACGATCCCCTCTACGAGCAGTACTTC.